This T cell receptor beta chain was sequenced for a study of shared clonotypes between healthy human individuals. Study at large: Researchers drew samples from two women and three men aged 18 to 49.

Execution of the assay was at deep level. Ten immunoSEQ deep assay plates were used to sequence unsorted PBMC DNA. Assay: immunoSEQ multiplex PCR; the TCRdb copy retains only in-frame clones and omits some. The sample contains about 480,000 clones, 75% to 85% of which appear only once. All of the donors resided in Nashville, Tennessee, and each was a Caucasian adult. Sequenced material: PBMCs. This sequence originates from a woman in her thirties or forties in good health. Some clones in this sample may be carry-over from other donors' samples.

CDR3 in amino acids: CASRVLAGGLDTQYF. CDR3 sequence (DNA): TGTGCCAGCAGGGTCCTAGCGGGAGGATTGGATACGCAGTATTTT. This chain links TRBV4-2 with TRBJ2-3, with 11 bases aligning to TRBD2. V was clipped by 6 bases and J by 6 bases; unmatched bases: 8. CDR3 size: 15 residues. The V gene's germline CDR1 is LGHNA and CDR2 YNFKEQ.